This TCR beta chain is from a study of blood T cell repertoires in COVID-19. Study overall: Samples taken during acute and convalescent COVID-19 were collected in the United States, Italy and Spain. PBMCs, B-cell-depleted T cells, or T cells provided the cDNA or gDNA that made up the material.

Patients in Seattle were enrolled during active infection, then followed longitudinally. The CDR3 loop spans 17 amino acids. Trimming at V came to 2 bases and at J to 0 bases, leaving 7 bases not matched to a gene. Per the germline V gene, CDR1 is SEHNR and CDR2 is FQNEAQ (reference sequence). In the study's own analysis: By means of reference gene primer amplification, nucleated cell counts were estimated. Assay: immunoSEQ multiplex PCR; the TCRdb copy retains only in-frame clones and omits some. That table gives V, J and clone size, and the DNA gave D and trimming. Among about 350,000 clones listed, roughly 87% were seen once.

Material: peripheral blood. The chain has TRBV7-9 and TRBJ1-3; 7 nucleotides align to TRBD1. The clonotype originates from a woman aged 55-70 years with COVID-19, enrolled during active disease. This chain's CDR3 is CASSLWGQQPSGNTIYF. CDR3 DNA: TGTGCCAGCAGCTTATGGGGACAGCAACCCTCTGGAAACACCATATATTTT.